The 25 T cell receptor beta chains given below trace back to one sample, sequenced in a study of T cells in Graves' hyperthyroidism and ophthalmopathy (dated by TCRdb to about 2019). The library was built by means of multiplex PCR. The sequencing machine was an Illumina HiSeq 2000. The TCR beta CDR3 regions were amplified from RNA transcripts. The first round of RT-PCR for the TCR CDR3 was performed with the HTBI primer set and the Qiagen OneStep RT-PCR kit. TCRdb trimmed public reads at Q25 via fastp, called clones via MiXCR and kept in-frame beta chains. Records with the same CDR3 protein are collapsed into one entry carrying the most frequent genes and DNA. The sample profile shows 95,000 to 110,000 distinct CDR3 sequences; 45% to 50% of them were found once. Roughly 24% of the sample rests with the top ten. Material: blood. Receptor source: a man aged 40-49 years with Graves' hyperthyroidism.

The chain is built from TRBV29-1 and TRBJ2-1; D might be TRBD2 (5 bases). Trimming left V 4 bases short and J 1 base short, with 8 bases between. Germline CDR1 reads SQVTM; CDR2 reads ANQGSEA. The CDR3 is made up of 13 amino acids. CDR3 amino acids: CSVVRDSYNEQFF. CDR3 bases: TGCAGCGTTGTTCGGGATTCCTACAATGAGCAGTTCTTC.

This clonotype came up many times. The V gene is TRBV14, the J gene TRBJ2-3; D gene ambiguous. CDR3 length equals 14 residues. Between the trimmed V and J ends, which lost 2 bases and 5 bases, there was a span of 11 bases. Germline V gene sequence: CDR1 SGHDN, CDR2 FVKESK. CDR3 region: CASSQPHKRDTQYF. CDR3 nucleotides: TGTGCCAGCAGCCAACCTCATAAGCGAGATACGCAGTATTTT.

In this sample, this clonotype turned up many times. V gene TRBV4-1 combines with J gene TRBJ2-5; 9 positions match TRBD2. There are 18 residues in the CDR3. Germline-derived CDR1 and CDR2 are MGHRA and YSYEKL. V lost 6 bases to trimming and J lost 1 base; unmatched junction nucleotides: 15. CDR3: CASSQRVAGVLGQETQYF. The DNA of the CDR3 is TGCGCCAGCAGTCAGAGGGTAGCGGGAGTATTGGGCCAAGAGACCCAGTACTTC.

This clonotype was seen repeatedly, ten times or more. V and J are TRBV20-1 and TRBJ2-7, with a weak D call TRBD1 (5 bases). The length of the CDR3 is 13 residues. Germline V gives CDR1 DFQATT, CDR2 SNEGSKA (reference sequence). Trimming removed 6 bases from V and 4 bases from J, with 16 bases in between. This CDR3 is CSAGAGSLYEQYF. CDR3 sequence (DNA): TGCAGTGCCGGAGCAGGGTCCCTTTACGAGCAGTACTTC.

This clonotype was observed at least ten times. The chain joins TRBV7-2 to TRBJ2-7; D call uncertain. The CDR3 spans 14 residues. The germline V gene has CDR1 SGHTA and CDR2 FQGNSA. Trimming shortened V by 0 bases and J by 0 bases, and 6 bases separated the two germline ends. The CDR3 region has the DNA TGTGCCAGCAGCTTAGCGGCCAGCTCCTACGAGCAGTACTTC. Protein: CASSLAASSYEQYF.

Ten or more counts support this clonotype. V is TRBV5-8 and J is TRBJ1-2; D gene unclear. Germline CDR1 SGHTS, CDR2 YDEGEE. V gave up 1 base and J gave up 2 bases, with 12 bases separating them. This CDR3 region has 15 residues. The CDR3 nucleotides read TGTGCCAGCAGCTTGAATGTCAGCCCAAACTATGGCTACACCTTC. Its translation: CASSLNVSPNYGYTF.

This chain links TRBV30 with TRBJ2-3; D gene uncertain. Germline loops: CDR1 GTSNPN, CDR2 SVGIG (reference sequence). Trimming removed 4 bases at V and 0 bases at J, with 11 bases between. The CDR3 runs 14 residues. The CDR3 region has the DNA TGTGCCTGGACCGTCTTCATCAGCACAGATACGCAGTATTTT. Amino acid sequence: CAWTVFISTDTQYF.

This clonotype showed up many times. V is TRBV25-1 and J is TRBJ2-7; no reliable D call. Germline values: CDR1 MGHDK, CDR2 SYGVNS. The CDR3 runs to 12 residues. V was pared by 5 bases and J by 3 bases, with 8 bases between. The chain's CDR3 is CASSLGFYEQYF. CDR3 in DNA: TGTGCCAGCAGTCTGGGCTTCTACGAGCAGTACTTC.

The chain has TRBV10-3 and TRBJ1-6; the D gene is possibly TRBD1 (5 bases). Germline V gene data show CDR1 as ENHRY and CDR2 as SYGVKD. The CDR3 runs 17 residues. The V end was cut by 0 bases, the J end by 9 bases, with 18 bases between. This CDR3 reads CAISESTPFQGPSPLHF. CDR3 nucleotides: TGTGCCATCAGTGAGTCAACGCCGTTTCAGGGCCCTTCACCCCTCCACTTT.

This clonotype was seen at least ten times. The chain carries TRBV9 and TRBJ2-7; no clear D. The CDR3 length is 15 residues. V was trimmed by 0 bases and J by 1 base, leaving 11 bases between them. Germline CDR1 reads SGDLS; CDR2 reads YYNGEE. The CDR3 coding sequence is TGTGCCAGCAGCGTAGGCCAGGCAAGATCCTACGAGCAGTACTTC. Its translation is CASSVGQARSYEQYF.

This clonotype was seen at least ten times. The chain combines TRBV20-1 with TRBJ1-5, with TRBD1 as a possible D gene (5 bases). The ends were cut back, 4 bases at V and 6 bases at J, with 19 bases in the middle. The germline V gene encodes CDR1 DFQATT and CDR2 SNEGSKA (reference sequence). The CDR3 is 15 amino acids. As DNA, the CDR3 is TGCAGTGCTAACCGGGACGCTCAGCGGGGTCAGCCCCAGCATTTT. Residues: CSANRDAQRGQPQHF.

In this sample, this clonotype turned up many times. V and J are TRBV5-6 and TRBJ2-7; 15 positions agree with TRBD2. The germline V gene has CDR1 SGHDT and CDR2 YYEEEE. J lost 5 bases, V lost 2 bases, and 5 bases had no gene match. The CDR3 has 16 amino acids. CDR3 sequence (DNA): TGTGCCAGCAGCTTCGGGACTAGCGGGGGGAAGGACGAGCAGTACTTC. This sequence encodes CASSFGTSGGKDEQYF. Combining the CDR3 with reference TRBV5-6 and TRBJ2-7 gives the whole variable domain DAGVTQSPTHLIKTRGQQVTLRCSPKSGHDTVSWYQQALGQGPQFIFQYYEEEERQRGNFPDRFSGHQFPNYSSELNVNALLLGDSALYLCASSFGTSGGKDEQYFGPGTRLTVT.

About this clonotype itself: This may stem from a read error, because a much larger clone lies one nucleotide away. This rearrangement joins TRBV5-8 to TRBJ1-2, with 7 bases lining up with TRBD1. The CDR3 runs to 13 residues. Germline values: CDR1 SGHTS, CDR2 YDEGEE. Trimming cost V 2 bases and J 8 bases; bases outside gene matches: 6. This CDR3 is CASSFRDREGYTF. DNA for the CDR3: TGTGCCAGCAGCTTCCGGGACAGAGAGGGCTACACCTTC.

Worth noting for this clonotype: A much larger clone lies a single base off, so this may be a read error. The CDR3 does not end in the conserved phenylalanine or tryptophan, so this is likely a read error. The chain carries TRBV7-2 and TRBJ2-6; perhaps TRBD1 as D (6 bases). Trimming shortened V by 4 bases and J by 0 bases, and 13 bases separated the two germline ends. From germline, CDR1 is SGHTA and CDR2 FQGNSA. CDR3 length: 17 residues. The CDR3, as DNA: TGTGCCAGCAGCTCCGGACAGTACATCTCTGGGGCCAACGTCCTGACTGTC. Amino acids: CASSSGQYISGANVLTV.

This clonotype was observed at least ten times. V usage is TRBV7-9 and J usage is TRBJ1-2; D is unresolved. CDR1 is SEHNR, CDR2 FQNEAQ, per germline (reference sequence). The V gene lost 2 bases and the J gene lost 2 bases, with 9 bases spanning the gap. The CDR3 runs to 14 residues. In DNA form, the CDR3 reads TGTGCCAGCAGCTTAAGGACGGTGAACTATGGCTACACCTTC. It encodes CASSLRTVNYGYTF.

The rearrangement uses TRBV7-3 and TRBJ2-6, with 8 bases that match TRBD2. The V and J ends lost 4 bases and 4 bases, in that order; junction bases with no gene match: 6. The CDR3 has 16 amino acids. In germline, CDR1 is SGHTA, CDR2 FQGTGA. In DNA form, the CDR3 reads TGTGCCAGCAGCTCTAGCGGGTGGAACGGGGCCAACGTCCTGACTTTC. It is translated as CASSSSGWNGANVLTF.

This clonotype is labeled medium-sized. The V and J genes are TRBV7-3 and TRBJ2-3; D unclear. Trimming stripped 5 bases from V and 0 bases from J, with 6 bases between. The CDR3 is 13 residues long. Germline loops: CDR1 SGHTA, CDR2 FQGTGA. The CDR3 DNA reads TGTGCCAGCAGCACCCTTAGCACAGATACGCAGTATTTT. Amino acid sequence: CASSTLSTDTQYF. The full variable domain, in which reference TRBV7-3 and TRBJ2-3 provide the parts outside the CDR3, is GAGVSQTPSNKVTEKGKYVELRCDPISGHTALYWYRQSLGQGPEFLIYFQGTGAADDSGLPNDRFFAVRPEGSVSTLKIQRTERGDSAVYLCASSTLSTDTQYFGPGTRLTVL.

Points on this clonotype: This could be a read error, since a much larger clone is one nucleotide away. Because it lacks the conserved phenylalanine or tryptophan at the end, this CDR3 is likely a read error. The rearrangement joins TRBV28 to TRBJ2-7; 7 nucleotides align to TRBD2. Germline loops: CDR1 MDHEN, CDR2 SYDVKM. The CDR3 covers 16 residues. V shed 6 bases, J shed 2 bases, and the junction held 13 bases outside the gene matches. CDR3 region: CASSTTGGGNPYEQYL. CDR3 DNA: TGTGCCAGCAGCACTACCGGGGGAGGGAACCCCTACGAGCAGTACCTC.

The chain has TRBV7-2 and TRBJ2-3, with 9 bases matching TRBD1. The CDR3 is made up of 17 amino acids. Trimming at V came to 3 bases and at J to 4 bases, leaving 11 bases not matched to a gene. Germline V gene sequence: CDR1 SGHTA, CDR2 FQGNSA. This CDR3 reads CASSFQGGDRVPDTQYF. CDR3 bases: TGTGCCAGCAGCTTTCAAGGGGGGGACAGGGTGCCAGATACGCAGTATTTT.

The V gene is TRBV7-2, the J gene TRBJ2-6, with D perhaps TRBD1 (6 bases). Germline CDR1 is SGHTA and CDR2 is FQGNSA. The CDR3 extends over 16 amino acids. V lost 4 bases and J 1 base, leaving 11 bases between the germline ends. CDR3 sequence: CASSSYQGSGANVLTF. CDR3 DNA sequence: TGTGCCAGCAGCTCCTACCAGGGGTCTGGGGCCAACGTCCTGACTTTC.

This clonotype was observed many times. This chain joins TRBV2 and TRBJ2-7, with D hard to call. Germline V lookup: CDR1 SNHLY, CDR2 FYNNEI. V gave up 6 bases and J gave up 2 bases, with 11 bases separating them. This CDR3 comprises 13 residues. The CDR3 is CASSDWEAYEQYF. The CDR3 DNA is TGTGCCAGCAGCGACTGGGAAGCCTACGAGCAGTACTTC. Full variable domain (outside the CDR3, taken from reference TRBV2 and TRBJ2-7): EPEVTQTPSHQVTQMGQEVILRCVPISNHLYFYWYRQILGQKVEFLVSFYNNEISEKSEIFDDQFSVERPDGSNFTLKIRSTKLEDSAMYFCASSDWEAYEQYFGPGTRLTVT.

The chain uses TRBV12-5 and TRBJ1-2; no firm D call. This CDR3 is built from 12 residues. The V gene's germline CDR1 is LGHNT and CDR2 FRNRAP. With 3 bases removed from V and 1 base from J, the gap between germline ends came to 3 bases. CDR3 sequence reads: CASGLVNYGYTF. The CDR3 bases are TGTGCTAGTGGTTTAGTTAACTATGGCTACACCTTC.

This clonotype was recorded many times. The J gene is TRBJ2-7, the V gene TRBV20-1, with TRBD2 as a possible D gene (6 bases). The CDR3 contains 16 residues. V was trimmed by 1 base and J by 0 bases, leaving 16 bases between them. Germline CDR1 DFQATT, CDR2 SNEGSKA (reference sequence). The CDR3 DNA is TGCAGTGCTAGAGGTAGTGGAGGGAGAAGCTCCTACGAGCAGTACTTC. Residues: CSARGSGGRSSYEQYF.

The chain employs TRBV30 and TRBJ2-7, with a possible D match to TRBD1 (7 bases). This CDR3 is 13 amino acids long. The V end lost 3 bases, the J end lost 6 bases, and 15 bases lay between the germline ends. Germline-derived CDR1 and CDR2 are GTSNPN and SVGIG (reference sequence). The CDR3 spells CAWRVEGAGEQYF. The DNA for the CDR3 is TGTGCCTGGAGGGTGGAGGGGGCGGGCGAGCAGTACTTC.

This clonotype occurred many times. The chain couples TRBV2 to TRBJ1-1, with D possibly matching TRBD1 (5 bases). This CDR3 spans 14 amino acids. Germline CDR1 reads SNHLY; CDR2 reads FYNNEI. Trimming removed 2 bases from V and 4 bases from J, with 11 bases in between. CDR3: CASSETGGGTEAFF. The CDR3 DNA sequence: TGTGCCAGCAGTGAAACCGGGGGTGGCACTGAAGCTTTCTTT.